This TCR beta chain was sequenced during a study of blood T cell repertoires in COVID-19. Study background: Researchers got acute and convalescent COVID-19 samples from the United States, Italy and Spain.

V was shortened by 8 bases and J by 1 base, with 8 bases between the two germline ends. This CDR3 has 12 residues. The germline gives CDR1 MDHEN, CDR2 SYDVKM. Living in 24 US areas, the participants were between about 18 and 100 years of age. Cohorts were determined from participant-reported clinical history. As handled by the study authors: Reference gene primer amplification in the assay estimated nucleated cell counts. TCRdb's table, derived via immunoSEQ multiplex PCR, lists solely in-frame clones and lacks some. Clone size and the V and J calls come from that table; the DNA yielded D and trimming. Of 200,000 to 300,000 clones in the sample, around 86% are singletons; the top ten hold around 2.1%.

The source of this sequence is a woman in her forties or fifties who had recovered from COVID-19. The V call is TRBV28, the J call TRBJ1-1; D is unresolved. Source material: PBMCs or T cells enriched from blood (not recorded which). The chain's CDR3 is CASLVRNTEAFF. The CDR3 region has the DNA TGTGCCAGCCTGGTGCGGAACACTGAAGCTTTCTTT.